This is a list of T cell receptor beta chains from one sample in a study of blood T cell repertoires in COVID-19. Here immunoSEQ multiplex PCR was the method, and the copy in TCRdb shows in-frame clones only, minus some. The sample yields about 430,000 clones, more than 70% seen once. Material for sequencing was PBMCs or T cells enriched from blood (not recorded which). These receptors all come from a young woman who had been exposed to COVID-19. Each CDR3 is given with its conserved first and last residue. The D gene is left open where the match is weak. Size is stated for part of the rows, as once, few or many counts, or as a class when the clone is expanded.

j_call | v_call | d_call | clone_size | cdr3_aa | cdr3_nt
TRBJ2-5 | TRBV18 | NA | NA | CASSPQAGGETQYF | TGTGCCAGCTCACCACAAGCAGGGGGGGAGACCCAGTACTTC
TRBJ2-1 | TRBV24-1 | TRBD1 | NA | CATSDIDRGGNEQFF | TGTGCCACCAGTGACATAGACAGGGGGGGAAATGAGCAGTTCTTC
TRBJ1-5 | TRBV27 | TRBD1 | NA | CASSPPTGFSNQPQHF | TGTGCCAGCAGCCCTCCGACAGGGTTCAGCAATCAGCCCCAGCATTTT
TRBJ1-2 | TRBV2 | TRBD1 | once | CASSAATGGGGYTF | TGTGCCAGCAGTGCCGCTACAGGGGGCGGCGGCTACACCTTC
TRBJ2-7 | TRBV6-5 | NA | NA | CASSLGVEQYF | TGTGCCAGCAGTCTCGGAGTCGAGCAGTACTTC
TRBJ2-7 | TRBV5-1 | TRBD2 | NA | CASSRSGTDEQYF | TGCGCCAGCAGCCGTAGCGGGACCGACGAGCAGTACTTC
TRBJ2-2 | TRBV2 | TRBD1 | NA | CASRKTGDGTGELFF | TGTGCCAGCAGGAAGACAGGGGATGGCACCGGGGAGCTGTTTTTT
TRBJ2-1 | TRBV3-1/TRBV3-2 | TRBD2 | NA | CASSPDTGLAYNEQFF | TGTGCCAGCAGCCCAGATACGGGACTAGCTTACAATGAGCAGTTCTTC
TRBJ2-5 | TRBV24-1 | TRBD2 | NA | CATSPGGETQYF | TGTGCCACCAGTCCGGGAGGGGAGACCCAGTACTTC
TRBJ1-6 | TRBV19 | NA | NA | CASSSHSNSPLHF | TGTGCCAGTAGTTCACACAGCAATTCACCCCTCCACTTT
TRBJ2-7 | TRBV7-2 | NA | many | CASSLGSSSYEQYF | TGTGCCAGCAGCTTAGGGAGTAGCTCCTACGAGCAGTACTTC
TRBJ2-7 | TRBV4-1 | TRBD2 | few | CASSHTSDPTYEQYF | TGCGCCAGCAGCCATACTAGCGATCCGACCTACGAGCAGTACTTC
TRBJ2-5 | TRBV5-1 | TRBD2 | NA | CASSLGLAGNQETQYF | TGCGCCAGCAGCTTGGGGCTAGCGGGGAACCAAGAGACCCAGTACTTC
TRBJ2-3 | TRBV19 | NA | once | CASSLQGATGQDTQYF | TGTGCCAGTAGTCTCCAAGGGGCGACGGGACAAGATACGCAGTATTTT
TRBJ1-1 | TRBV7-9 | NA | NA | CASSLGGLGTEAFF | TGTGCCAGCAGCTTAGGGGGGCTAGGCACTGAAGCTTTCTTT